This record covers a single TCR beta chain. Its specificity is unknown. The TCR beta libraries were generated through quantitative 5'-RACE incorporating molecular barcodes. MiXCR, applied by TCRdb to the 5' RACE reads, yields one record per CDR3 protein. The top ten clones hold roughly 3.5% of a sample with 450,000 to 550,000 distinct CDR3 sequences, roughly 5.3% of them seen once. The ends lost 5 bases at V and 12 bases at J; junction bases unmatched: 9. The CDR3 extends over 13 amino acids. The V gene's germline CDR1 is SGHAT and CDR2 FQNNGV. The data derive from a study of CD8 T cells in ankylosing spondylitis. Notes on the study in general: Clones linked to disease were reported to show significant enrichment in matched ankylosing spondylitis synovial fluid. Apparently characteristic of ankylosing spondylitis blood was a TCR beta motif (under ten highly homologous variants). Earlier studies detected some motif variants in reactive arthritis synovial fluid and blood.

This chain connects TRBV11-2 to TRBJ1-1; 10 bases are a match to TRBD1. Sequencing was carried out using blood, either unsorted or a sorted T cell fraction (not recorded which). This TCR was sampled from a male donor with ankylosing spondylitis. DNA for the CDR3: TGTGCCAGCAGCAAGGACAGGGGGTTGATATCTTTCTTT. Amino acid sequence: CASSKDRGLISFF.